What follows describes a single T cell receptor beta chain. TCRdb keeps only in-frame clones here, not all; method: immunoSEQ multiplex PCR. This table holds tens of thousands of clones, more than 90% found once. The data stem from a study of blood T cell repertoires in COVID-19. This TCR was recovered from a human donor with active COVID-19. The donor label of this sample is uncertain. Sequences were obtained from peripheral blood.

In DNA, the CDR3 is TGTGCCAGCAGTGATAGTGGGGGCGGCACAGATACGCAGTATTTT. Amino acid sequence: CASSDSGGGTDTQYF. The rearrangement joins TRBV2 to TRBJ2-3, with a possible D match to TRBD1 (6 bases). This CDR3 region has 15 residues. In germline, CDR1 is SNHLY, CDR2 FYNNEI. Trimming stripped 3 bases from V and 1 base from J, with 11 bases between.